This T cell receptor beta chain appears in the sequencing data of a study of cytomegalovirus exposure and HLA in healthy donors. Comment on this clone: The target antigen is unknown.

Vbeta (60) and Jbeta (13) primers were used in the PCR. The table came from immunoSEQ multiplex PCR; TCRdb's copy has only in-frame clones and leaves some out. This sample has 95,000 or so clones, with about four fifths found just once. Study-wide results and limits: Three of the chains that were CMV-associated were confirmed in vitro to be specific for CMV antigens. By a later analysis, the bulk of CMV-associated TCR beta chains appeared HLA-restricted.

The CDR3 is 16 residues long. Trimming cost V 1 base and J 6 bases; bases outside gene matches: 8. Germline V gives CDR1 LNHDA, CDR2 SQIVND (reference sequence). The receptor was derived from a woman in her 70s in good health and CMV-seropositive. Specimen: PBMCs. This chain links TRBV19 with TRBJ2-7; 11 nucleotides agree with TRBD1. In DNA form, the CDR3 reads TGTGCCAGTAGTATAGGGGCGGCTGGGACAGGGGGCGAGCAGTACTTC. Its protein is CASSIGAAGTGGEQYF.